This TCR beta chain was recovered during a study of cytomegalovirus exposure and HLA in healthy donors. Study information: Of all 370 or so donors who were genotyped, around 79% belonged to the Caucasian-associated ancestry cluster. Broader study findings: TCR beta chains associated with HLA were, in a later analysis, more clonally expanded than equally common others.

A word on this clone: Antigen: not known.

The study ran its PCR with 60 Vbeta and 13 Jbeta primers. Generated by immunoSEQ multiplex PCR, the TCRdb table keeps only in-frame clones and is missing some. The sample shows about 120,000 clones, around 70% of them seen only once. CDR1 and CDR2 (germline): SGDLS, YYNGEE. The V segment lost 4 bases and the J segment 5 bases; nucleotides outside the gene matches: 4. The CDR3 loop spans 15 amino acids. The sequence derives from a young man in good health and CMV-seropositive. The sequenced material came from PBMCs. The chain couples TRBV9 to TRBJ2-2, with 11 nucleotides matching TRBD2. CDR3 DNA sequence: TGTGCCAGCAGCATCGGACTAGCGGGTACCGGGGAGCTGTTTTTT. Residues: CASSIGLAGTGELFF.